This T cell receptor (beta chain) appears in the sequencing data of a study of OX40 agonist ivuxolimab in advanced cancers. Broader study findings: Researchers did not determine the expanded peripheral T cells' antigen specificity.

Prior autoimmune disease or systemic immunosuppression barred patients. Sampled blood was obtained at baseline, cycle 4 day 1, and cycle 7 day 1. Germline V gives CDR1 MNHNY, CDR2 SVGAGI (reference sequence). With 2 bases removed from V and 0 bases from J, the gap between germline ends came to 11 bases. This CDR3 is 16 amino acids long. The table came from immunoSEQ multiplex PCR; TCRdb's copy has only in-frame clones and leaves some out. The sample has tens of thousands of clones, 90% seen once. As for this clone: Its antigen remains unknown.

The TCR comes from an adult with an advanced solid tumor such as melanoma, head and neck, liver or kidney cancer. This specimen consisted of CD4+ or CD8+ T cells sorted from blood, obtained in a trial of the OX40 agonist ivuxolimab. This chain connects TRBV6-6 to TRBJ1-3; D remains unclear. CDR3 residues: CASSYRVANSGNTIYF. The CDR3 coding sequence is TGTGCCAGCAGTTACAGGGTAGCCAACTCTGGAAACACCATATATTTT.